Listed below are T cell receptor beta chains from one sample, sequenced in a study of blood T cell repertoires in COVID-19. Some clones are missing from TCRdb's copy, which holds only in-frame ones; the method was immunoSEQ multiplex PCR. The sample has about 79,000 clones, around 89% seen once. The sample taken for sequencing was peripheral blood. These receptors came from a man in his 70s with active or convalescent COVID-19. CDR3s include the opening cysteine and the closing phenylalanine or tryptophan. The order of the fields is J gene, D gene, V gene, clone size, CDR3 protein, CDR3 DNA. A D gene is named only where the DNA matches it firmly. Some rows mark clone size as missing; the rest say once, few, many or name a class of expanded clone.

TRBJ2-1	.	TRBV29-1	.	CSVGGGGRSSYNEQFF	TGCAGCGTTGGGGGAGGGGGTAGGAGCTCCTACAATGAGCAGTTCTTC
TRBJ2-7	TRBD2	TRBV14	.	CASSQDRKFSGILYEQYF	TGTGCCAGCAGCCAAGATAGAAAATTTAGCGGGATACTCTACGAGCAGTACTTC
TRBJ1-5	TRBD1	TRBV19	.	CASTPGDRGHQPQHF	TGTGCCAGTACCCCTGGGGACAGGGGGCATCAGCCCCAGCATTTT
TRBJ1-1	.	TRBV28	.	CASSLSSPGAFF	TGTGCCAGCAGTTTATCCTCCCCAGGGGCTTTCTTT
TRBJ2-3	TRBD2	TRBV9	.	CASSYSGASTDTQYF	TGTGCCAGCAGTTATAGCGGGGCTAGCACAGATACGCAGTATTTT
TRBJ1-4	.	TRBV27	few	CASSLSIGFRGNEKLFF	TGTGCCAGCAGTTTATCGATAGGGTTTAGGGGTAATGAAAAACTGTTTTTT
TRBJ1-1	.	TRBV24-1	.	CATTRGNYMNTEAFF	TGTGCCACCACTCGGGGGAATTATATGAACACTGAAGCTTTCTTT
TRBJ2-5	.	TRBV6-5	.	CASDRQPQETQYF	TGTGCCAGCGACAGACAGCCCCAAGAGACCCAGTACTTC
TRBJ1-1	.	TRBV28	.	CASTSHLNTEAFF	TGTGCCAGCACCTCCCACTTAAACACTGAAGCTTTCTTT
TRBJ2-5	TRBD1	TRBV9	.	CASSVAGQLNQETQYF	TGTGCCAGCAGCGTAGCGGGACAGCTTAATCAAGAGACCCAGTACTTC
TRBJ1-2	TRBD1	TRBV5-1	.	CASRPSPGQGPDGYTF	TGCGCCAGCAGACCTAGCCCGGGACAGGGGCCGGATGGCTACACCTTC
TRBJ2-3	.	TRBV27	few	CASSLMSAVRTDTQYF	TGTGCCAGCAGTTTAATGAGTGCCGTGAGGACAGATACGCAGTATTTT
TRBJ1-2	TRBD1	TRBV28	.	CASSITGGLRGYTF	TGTGCCAGCAGTATCACAGGGGGACTCCGAGGCTACACCTTC
TRBJ1-2	.	TRBV7-6	.	CASSSSHRGGPNYGYTF	TGTGCCAGCAGCTCAAGCCACCGTGGAGGGCCTAACTATGGCTACACCTTC
TRBJ1-4	.	TRBV15	.	CATSRGQGAEKLFF	TGTGCCACCAGCAGAGGACAAGGGGCTGAAAAACTGTTTTTT
TRBJ2-2	TRBD2	TRBV6-2/TRBV6-3	.	CASSYGGLAANTGELFF	TGTGCCAGCAGTTACGGGGGACTAGCGGCGAACACCGGGGAGCTGTTTTTT
TRBJ1-1	.	TRBV5-1	.	CASSLDQYTEAFF	TGCGCCAGCAGCTTGGACCAGTACACTGAAGCTTTCTTT
TRBJ2-1	.	TRBV9	.	CASSPVHSSYNEQFF	TGTGCCAGCAGCCCCGTTCACAGCTCCTACAATGAGCAGTTCTTC
TRBJ1-2	.	TRBV6-1	once	CASSESWERGYTF	TGTGCCAGCAGTGAATCCTGGGAGCGTGGCTACACCTTC
TRBJ2-5	.	TRBV19	.	CASSRQAQGETQYF	TGTGCCAGTAGTCGACAGGCCCAGGGGGAGACCCAGTACTTC
TRBJ2-7	TRBD1	TRBV9	.	CASSADPGQGSYEQYF	TGTGCCAGCAGCGCCGATCCGGGACAGGGTAGCTACGAGCAGTACTTC
TRBJ2-5	.	TRBV7-9	few	CASSSPLMAAFQETQYF	TGTGCCAGCAGCTCCCCTCTCATGGCCGCTTTCCAAGAGACCCAGTACTTC
TRBJ2-1	.	TRBV19	.	CASRTGGYSYNEQFF	TGTGCCAGTAGAACTGGCGGCTATTCCTACAATGAGCAGTTCTTC
TRBJ2-3	TRBD2	TRBV2	.	CASIWGQGLAASTDTQYF	TGTGCCAGCATCTGGGGGCAAGGACTAGCGGCTAGCACAGATACGCAGTATTTT
TRBJ2-2	TRBD2	TRBV3-1/TRBV3-2	.	CASSRGRASGELFF	TGTGCCAGCAGTCGCGGGAGGGCCTCCGGGGAGCTGTTTTTT
TRBJ1-3	.	TRBV29-1	.	CSVEDFLPGNTIYF	TGCAGCGTTGAAGATTTTCTACCTGGAAACACCATATATTTT
TRBJ1-1	.	TRBV24-1	.	CATSDSGRPEAFF	TGTGCCACCAGTGATTCAGGGAGGCCTGAAGCTTTCTTT
TRBJ1-2	.	TRBV6-2/TRBV6-3	once	CASSPRGGQGYTF	TGTGCCAGCAGCCCACGGGGGGGGCAAGGCTACACCTTC
TRBJ1-5	.	TRBV6-2/TRBV6-3	.	CASSYRLNSNQPQHF	TGTGCCAGCAGTTACCGGTTAAATAGCAATCAGCCCCAGCATTTT
TRBJ2-1	.	TRBV7-3	.	CASSPTGPYNEQFF	TGTGCCAGCAGCCCGACAGGACCCTACAATGAGCAGTTCTTC
TRBJ2-1	TRBD2	TRBV11-3	once	CARISSGSYEQFF	TGTGCCAGAATATCTAGCGGGAGCTATGAGCAGTTCTTC
TRBJ2-7	TRBD1	TRBV4-1	.	CASSQVDRDEQYF	TGCGCCAGCAGCCAAGTAGACAGGGACGAGCAGTACTTC
TRBJ2-1	TRBD2	TRBV5-1	.	CASSSLPTGGNEQFF	TGCGCCAGCAGCTCACTACCGACGGGGGGGAATGAGCAGTTCTTC
TRBJ2-7	TRBD2	TRBV6-5	.	CASSYSTGGSSYEQYF	TGTGCCAGCAGTTACTCGACGGGCGGGAGCTCCTACGAGCAGTACTTC
TRBJ1-5	.	TRBV30	.	CAWSNRGNTNQPQHF	TGTGCCTGGAGTAACCGGGGGAACACAAATCAGCCCCAGCATTTT
TRBJ2-7	TRBD2	TRBV7-2	few	CASSLNSGTSGVLNF	TGTGCCAGCAGCTTAAACTCTGGGACTAGCGGGGTGTTGAACTTC
TRBJ2-4	TRBD2	TRBV9	.	CASSVGTRNSDIQYF	TGTGCCAGCAGCGTAGGGACTAGGAACAGCGACATTCAGTACTTC
TRBJ1-3	.	TRBV4-1	.	CASSQDGGWGGNTIYF	TGCGCCAGCAGCCAAGATGGGGGGTGGGGAGGAAACACCATATATTTT
TRBJ2-2	TRBD2	TRBV7-7	.	CASSPLAGGTGELFF	TGTGCTAGCAGCCCCTTAGCGGGGGGTACCGGGGAGCTGTTTTTT
TRBJ1-2	TRBD1	TRBV30	.	CAWRRTGGYGYTF	TGTGCCTGGAGGCGGACAGGGGGCTATGGCTACACCTTC
TRBJ2-7	TRBD1	TRBV4-1	.	CASSQDDRAGEQYF	TGCGCCAGCAGCCAAGACGACAGGGCGGGCGAGCAGTACTTC
TRBJ2-7	TRBD2	TRBV2	.	CASSGLADHEQYF	TGTGCCAGCAGTGGACTAGCGGACCACGAGCAGTACTTC
TRBJ2-2	.	TRBV19	.	CASSINGNTGELFF	TGTGCCAGTAGTATAAACGGGAACACCGGGGAGCTGTTTTTT
TRBJ1-1	.	TRBV18	.	CASSSGGPNTEAFF	TGTGCCAGCTCCTCGGGGGGACCGAACACTGAAGCTTTCTTT
TRBJ2-1	.	TRBV14	.	CASSVAADPYNEQFF	TGTGCCAGCAGCGTAGCAGCCGACCCTTACAATGAGCAGTTCTTC
TRBJ1-4	.	TRBV6-5	.	CASRGRESKLFF	TGTGCCAGCAGGGGCAGGGAAAGCAAACTGTTTTTT
TRBJ1-4	.	TRBV5-1	.	CASSLGGTAANEKLFF	TGCGCCAGCAGCTTGGGAGGGACTGCAGCTAATGAAAAACTGTTTTTT